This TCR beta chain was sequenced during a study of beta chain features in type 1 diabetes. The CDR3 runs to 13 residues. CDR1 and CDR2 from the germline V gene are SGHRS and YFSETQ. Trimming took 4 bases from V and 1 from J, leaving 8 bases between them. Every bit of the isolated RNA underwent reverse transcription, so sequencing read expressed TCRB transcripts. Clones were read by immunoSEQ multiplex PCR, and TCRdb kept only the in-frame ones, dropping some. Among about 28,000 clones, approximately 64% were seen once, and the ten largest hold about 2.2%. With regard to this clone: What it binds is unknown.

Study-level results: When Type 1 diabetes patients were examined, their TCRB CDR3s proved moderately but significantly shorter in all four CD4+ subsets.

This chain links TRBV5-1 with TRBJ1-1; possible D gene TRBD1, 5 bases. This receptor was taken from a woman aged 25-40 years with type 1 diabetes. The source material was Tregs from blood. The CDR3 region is CASSAQENTEAFF. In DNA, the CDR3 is TGCGCCAGCAGCGCACAGGAGAACACTGAAGCTTTCTTT.